The source of this T cell receptor beta chain is a study of T-cell memory formation after mild COVID-19. As for the study in general: There were largely donor-specific TCR clusters. General study points: Pre-infection memory held some responding clones, suggesting pre-existing cross-reactive T cells responded. Contracting CD4+ clones sat mainly in CM and EM; CD8+ in EMRA.

Comment on this clonotype: Its antigen is currently unknown.

From the 5' RACE reads, TCRdb called clonotypes with MiXCR, one entry per CDR3 protein. Here the sample spans 390,000 or so distinct CDR3 sequences, 16% being singletons. Germline V lookup: CDR1 SGHTA, CDR2 FQGNSA. This CDR3 spans 12 amino acids. The ends were cut back, 8 bases at V and 2 bases at J, with 9 bases in the middle. The receptor was isolated from a man aged 18 to 29 who had mild COVID-19 (a few samples of this study predate the infection). Cell type and time point are not known. The V gene is TRBV7-2, the J gene TRBJ2-5, with D possibly being TRBD2 (5 bases). Source material: PBMCs or a T cell subset sorted from them (not recorded which). The CDR3 region has the DNA TGTGCCAGCGGGAGTTTTCAAGAGACCCAGTACTTC. This encodes CASGSFQETQYF.